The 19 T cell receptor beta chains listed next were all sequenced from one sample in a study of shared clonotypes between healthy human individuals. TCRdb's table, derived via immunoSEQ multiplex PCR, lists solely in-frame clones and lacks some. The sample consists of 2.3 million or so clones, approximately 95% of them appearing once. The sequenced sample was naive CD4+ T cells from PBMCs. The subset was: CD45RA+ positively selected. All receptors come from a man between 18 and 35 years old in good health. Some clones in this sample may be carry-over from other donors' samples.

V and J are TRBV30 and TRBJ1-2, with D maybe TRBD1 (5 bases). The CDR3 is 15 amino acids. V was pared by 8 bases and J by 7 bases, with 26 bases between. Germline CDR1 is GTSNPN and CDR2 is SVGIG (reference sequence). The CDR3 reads CAGVRTGVWTSGYTF. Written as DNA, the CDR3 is TGTGCCGGGGTGAGGACGGGGGTTTGGACGAGTGGCTACACCTTC.

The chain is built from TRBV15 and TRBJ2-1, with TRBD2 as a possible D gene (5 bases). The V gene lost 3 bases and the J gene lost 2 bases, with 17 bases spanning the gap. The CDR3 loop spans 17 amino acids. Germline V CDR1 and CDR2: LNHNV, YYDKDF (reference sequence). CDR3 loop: CATSSSGGAATYNEQFF. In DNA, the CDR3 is TGTGCCACCAGCAGCTCAGGAGGAGCGGCAACCTACAATGAGCAGTTCTTC.

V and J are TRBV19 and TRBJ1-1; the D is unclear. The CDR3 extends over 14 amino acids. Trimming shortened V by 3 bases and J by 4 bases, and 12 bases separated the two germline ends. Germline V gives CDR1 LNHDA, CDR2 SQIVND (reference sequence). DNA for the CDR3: TGTGCCAGTAGTATCAAGGGTGCGGTCACTGAAGCTTTCTTT. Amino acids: CASSIKGAVTEAFF.

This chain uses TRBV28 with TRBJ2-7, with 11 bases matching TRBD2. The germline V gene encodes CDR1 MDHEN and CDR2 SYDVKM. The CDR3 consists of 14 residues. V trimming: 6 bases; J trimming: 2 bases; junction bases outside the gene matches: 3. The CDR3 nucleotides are TGTGCCAGCAGAAAGGGACTAGCGGCCTACGAGCAGTACTTC. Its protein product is CASRKGLAAYEQYF. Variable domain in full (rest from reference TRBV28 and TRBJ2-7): DVKVTQSSRYLVKRTGEKVFLECVQDMDHENMFWYRQDPGLGLRLIYFSYDVKMKEKGDIPEGYSVSREKKERFSLILESASTNQTSMYLCASRKGLAAYEQYFGPGTRLTVT.

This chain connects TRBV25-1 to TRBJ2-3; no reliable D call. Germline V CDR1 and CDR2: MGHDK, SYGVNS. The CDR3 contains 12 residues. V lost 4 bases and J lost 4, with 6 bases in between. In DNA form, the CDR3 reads TGTGCCAGCAGTGTAGGATCAGATACGCAGTATTTT. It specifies CASSVGSDTQYF.

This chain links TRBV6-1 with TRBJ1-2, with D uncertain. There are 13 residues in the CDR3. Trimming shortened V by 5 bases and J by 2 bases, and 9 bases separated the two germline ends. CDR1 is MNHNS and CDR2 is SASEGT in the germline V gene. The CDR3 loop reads CASSPGTNYGYTF. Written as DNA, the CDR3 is TGTGCCAGCAGTCCGGGTACAAACTATGGCTACACCTTC.

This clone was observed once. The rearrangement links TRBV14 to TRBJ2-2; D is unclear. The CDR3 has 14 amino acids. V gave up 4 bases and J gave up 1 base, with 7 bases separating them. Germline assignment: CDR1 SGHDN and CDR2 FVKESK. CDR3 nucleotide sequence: TGTGCCAGCAGCCTTCGACAGAACACCGGGGAGCTGTTTTTT. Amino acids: CASSLRQNTGELFF.

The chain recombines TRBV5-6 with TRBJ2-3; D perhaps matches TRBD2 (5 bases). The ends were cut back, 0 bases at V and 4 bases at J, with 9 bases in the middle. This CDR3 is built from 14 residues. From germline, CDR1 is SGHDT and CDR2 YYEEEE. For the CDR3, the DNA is TGTGCCAGCAGCTTGGGGCGGCGGGCAGATACGCAGTATTTT. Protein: CASSLGRRADTQYF.

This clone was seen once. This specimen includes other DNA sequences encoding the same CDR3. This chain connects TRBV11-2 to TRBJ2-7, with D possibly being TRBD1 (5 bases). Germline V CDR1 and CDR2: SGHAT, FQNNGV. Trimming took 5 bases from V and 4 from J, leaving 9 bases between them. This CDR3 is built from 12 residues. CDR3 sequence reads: CASSRQGYEQYF. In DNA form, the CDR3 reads TGTGCCAGCAGCCGCCAGGGATACGAGCAGTACTTC.

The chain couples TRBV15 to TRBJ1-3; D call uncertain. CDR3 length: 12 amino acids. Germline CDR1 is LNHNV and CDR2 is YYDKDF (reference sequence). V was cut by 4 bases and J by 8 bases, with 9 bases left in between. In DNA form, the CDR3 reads TGTGCCACCAGCACCATCCCGGACACCATATATTTT. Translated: CATSTIPDTIYF.

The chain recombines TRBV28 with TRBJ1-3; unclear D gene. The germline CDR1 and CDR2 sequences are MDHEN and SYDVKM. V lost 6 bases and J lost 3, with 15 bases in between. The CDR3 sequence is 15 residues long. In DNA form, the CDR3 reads TGTGCCAGCAGCGTCCAAAGGGCGAATGGAAACACCATATATTTT. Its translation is CASSVQRANGNTIYF.

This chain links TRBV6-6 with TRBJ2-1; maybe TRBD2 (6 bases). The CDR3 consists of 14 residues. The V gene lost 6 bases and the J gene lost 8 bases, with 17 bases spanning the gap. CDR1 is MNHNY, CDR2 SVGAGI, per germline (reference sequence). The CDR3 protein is CASSRTAGLDEQFF. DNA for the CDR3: TGTGCCAGCAGCCGAACGGCGGGATTAGATGAGCAGTTCTTC.

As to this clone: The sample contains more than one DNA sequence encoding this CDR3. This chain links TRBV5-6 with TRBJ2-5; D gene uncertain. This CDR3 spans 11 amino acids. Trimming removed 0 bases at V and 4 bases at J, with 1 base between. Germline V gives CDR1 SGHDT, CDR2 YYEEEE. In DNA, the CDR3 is TGTGCCAGCAGCTTGGCAGAGACCCAGTACTTC. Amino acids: CASSLAETQYF. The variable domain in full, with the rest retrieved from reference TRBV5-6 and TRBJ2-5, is DAGVTQSPTHLIKTRGQQVTLRCSPKSGHDTVSWYQQALGQGPQFIFQYYEEEERQRGNFPDRFSGHQFPNYSSELNVNALLLGDSALYLCASSLAETQYFGPGTRLLVL.

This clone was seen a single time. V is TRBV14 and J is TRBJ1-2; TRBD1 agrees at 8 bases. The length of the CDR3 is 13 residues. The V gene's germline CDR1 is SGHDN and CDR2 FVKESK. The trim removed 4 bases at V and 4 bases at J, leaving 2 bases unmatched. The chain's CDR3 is CASSLGQGYGYTF. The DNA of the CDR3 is TGTGCCAGCAGCCTAGGACAGGGCTATGGCTACACCTTC.

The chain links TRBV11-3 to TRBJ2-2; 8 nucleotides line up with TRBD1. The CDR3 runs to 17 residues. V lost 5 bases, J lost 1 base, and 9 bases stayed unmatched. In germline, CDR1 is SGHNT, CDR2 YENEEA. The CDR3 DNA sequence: TGTGCCAGCAGCCCCCGTGGGGGGACAGGGAACACCGGGGAGCTGTTTTTT. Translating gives CASSPRGGTGNTGELFF.

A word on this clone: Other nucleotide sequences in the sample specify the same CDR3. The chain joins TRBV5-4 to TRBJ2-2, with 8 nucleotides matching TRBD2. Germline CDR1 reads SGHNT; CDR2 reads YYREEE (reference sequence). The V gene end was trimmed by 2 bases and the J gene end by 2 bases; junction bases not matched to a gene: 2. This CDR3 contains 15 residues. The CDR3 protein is CASSLTSGNTGELFF. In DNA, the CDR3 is TGTGCCAGCAGCTTAACTAGCGGAAACACCGGGGAGCTGTTTTTT.

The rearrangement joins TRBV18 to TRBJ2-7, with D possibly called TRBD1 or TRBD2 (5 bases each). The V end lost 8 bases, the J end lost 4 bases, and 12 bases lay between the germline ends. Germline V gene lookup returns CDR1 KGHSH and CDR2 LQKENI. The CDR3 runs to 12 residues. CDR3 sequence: CASRGPQYEQYF. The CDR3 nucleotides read TGTGCCAGCCGGGGACCTCAATACGAGCAGTACTTC.

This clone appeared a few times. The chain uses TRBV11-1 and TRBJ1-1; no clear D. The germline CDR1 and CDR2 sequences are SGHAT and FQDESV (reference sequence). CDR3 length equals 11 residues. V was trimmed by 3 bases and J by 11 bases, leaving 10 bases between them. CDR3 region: CASSFSEDAFF. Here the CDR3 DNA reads TGTGCCAGCAGCTTTTCAGAAGACGCTTTCTTT. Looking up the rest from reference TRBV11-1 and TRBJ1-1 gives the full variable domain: EAEVAQSPRYKITEKSQAVAFWCDPISGHATLYWYRQILGQGPELLVQFQDESVVDDSQLPKDRFSAERLKGVDSTLKIQPAELGDSAMYLCASSFSEDAFFGQGTRLTVV.

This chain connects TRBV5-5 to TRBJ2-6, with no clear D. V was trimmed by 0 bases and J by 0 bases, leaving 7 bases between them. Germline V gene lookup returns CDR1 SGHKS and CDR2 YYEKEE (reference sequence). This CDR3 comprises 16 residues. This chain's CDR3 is CASSLAVSSGANVLTF. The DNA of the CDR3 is TGTGCCAGCAGCTTGGCCGTGAGCTCTGGGGCCAACGTCCTGACTTTC.